This T cell receptor (beta chain) comes out of a study of vaccination and CD4 T cells after COVID-19. Study-level background: Every participant had a vaccine, which was either BNT162b2 or mRNA-1273, given in two doses. Overlapping spike peptides from SARS-CoV-2, HCoV-NL63, HCoV-OC43 and HCoV-229E served to stimulate the cells. Culture controls were given either a CEFX pool, an HIV-1 Nef pool, or no peptide. Study outcomes and limitations: From about 20 to 38, the median of SARS-CoV-2-reactive clonotypes rose without reaching significance.

About this clonotype: The antigen remains unidentified.

Trimming took off 2 bases at V and 4 bases at J, with 14 bases between the two ends. The length of the CDR3 is 15 residues. Germline V gives CDR1 SNHLY, CDR2 FYNNEI. Sequence data for DNA of cultured CD4+ T cells were generated by the Oncomine TCR Beta short-read assay. TCRdb passed the PCR reads through MiXCR, listing each CDR3 protein once. This table holds roughly 15,000 distinct CDR3 sequences, about 55% found once. Treatment defined: approximately 9-day PBMC culture with coronavirus spike peptide pools or control peptides (ViraFEST assay). The sequence was obtained from a human donor who had recovered from COVID-19. The starting material was CD4+ T cells from blood, cultured in vitro, obtained before SARS-CoV-2 vaccination. The chain has TRBV2 and TRBJ1-2; D is unresolved. CDR3 in amino acids: CASSERGPIPYGYTF. CDR3 coding DNA: TGTGCCAGCAGTGAACGAGGTCCGATTCCCTATGGCTACACCTTC.